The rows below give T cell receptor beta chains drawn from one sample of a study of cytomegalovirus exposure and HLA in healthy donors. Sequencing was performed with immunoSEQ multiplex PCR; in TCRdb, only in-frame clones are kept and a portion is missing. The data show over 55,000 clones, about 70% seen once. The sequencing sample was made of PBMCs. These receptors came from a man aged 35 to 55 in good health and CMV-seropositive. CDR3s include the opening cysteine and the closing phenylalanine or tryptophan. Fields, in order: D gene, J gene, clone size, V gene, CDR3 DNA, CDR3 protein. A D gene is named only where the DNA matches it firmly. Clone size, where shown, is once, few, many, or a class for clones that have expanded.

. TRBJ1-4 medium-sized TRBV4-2 TGTGCCAGCAGCCATGGGCCGGGGTCTACTAATGAAAAACTGTTTTTT CASSHGPGSTNEKLFF
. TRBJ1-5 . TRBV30 TGTGCCTGGAGTGTACAGGGTTCGGAACAGCCCCAGCATTTT CAWSVQGSEQPQHF
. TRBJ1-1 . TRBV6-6 TGTGCCAGCAGTCAACGGGGAATTCAAGGAAACACTGAAGCTTTCTTT CASSQRGIQGNTEAFF
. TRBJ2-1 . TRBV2 TGTGCCAGCAGTAAGGACTACTACAATGAGCAGTTCTTC CASSKDYYNEQFF
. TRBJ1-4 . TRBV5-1 TGCGCCAGCAGCTTGGAGCGGTTTAATGAAAAACTGTTTTTT CASSLERFNEKLFF
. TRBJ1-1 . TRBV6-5 TGTGCCAGCAGTCCGCGGGGGTCTACATACACTGAAGCTTTCTTT CASSPRGSTYTEAFF
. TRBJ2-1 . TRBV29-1 TGCAGCGTGGGAGGAATGTGGGGATTTACGGCCTACAATGAGCAGTTCTTC CSVGGMWGFTAYNEQFF
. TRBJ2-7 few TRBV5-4 TGTGCCAGCAGTTTATGGAACAGTCCCTACGAGCAGTACTTC CASSLWNSPYEQYF
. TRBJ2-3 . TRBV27 TGTGCCAGCAGTCCCGGGACTTTTAAGGAGGGGCAGTATTTT CASSPGTFKEGQYF
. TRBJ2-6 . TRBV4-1 TGCGCCAGCAGCCCCCCTTTAGCTGGGGCCAACGTCCTGACTTTC CASSPPLAGANVLTF
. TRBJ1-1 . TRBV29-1 TGCAGCGTTAGCGGGGGGGCAAGCACTGAAGCTTTCTTT CSVSGGASTEAFF
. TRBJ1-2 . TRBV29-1 TGCAGCGTTGGGACAGCGGATAACTATGGCTACACCTTC CSVGTADNYGYTF
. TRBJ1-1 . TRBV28 TGTGCCAGCAGTTGGCTGGGGGCGAACACTGAAGCTTTCTTT CASSWLGANTEAFF
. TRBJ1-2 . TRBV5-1 TGCGCCAGCAGCGTGAACAGGGAGTATGGCTACACCTTC CASSVNREYGYTF
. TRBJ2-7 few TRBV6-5 TGTGCCAGCAGCCGTGACAGGCGTAGGGAGCAGTACTTC CASSRDRRREQYF
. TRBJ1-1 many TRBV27 TGTGCCAGCAGTTTTAATAAGAACACTGAAGCTTTCTTT CASSFNKNTEAFF
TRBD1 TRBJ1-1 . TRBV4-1 TGCGCCAGCAGCCGCCGACAGGGGGCAGGGACTGAAGCTTTCTTT CASSRRQGAGTEAFF
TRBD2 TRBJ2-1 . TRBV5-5 TGTGCCAGCAGTATAGGGACTAGCGGGAGCTATGAGCAGTTCTTC CASSIGTSGSYEQFF
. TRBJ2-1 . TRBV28 TGTGCCAGCAGTTTACAGGGCCTAGAGCAGTTCTTC CASSLQGLEQFF
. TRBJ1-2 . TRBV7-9 TGTGCCAGCAGCTTATCGCTACTGGAGGACTATGGCTACACCTTC CASSLSLLEDYGYTF
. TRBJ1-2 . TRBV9 TGTGCCAGCAGCGTAGAGACCCTTGGGCTGTATGGCTACACCTTC CASSVETLGLYGYTF
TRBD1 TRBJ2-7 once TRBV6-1 TGTGCCAGCAGTAAACCGGGACAGTACGAGCAGTACTTC CASSKPGQYEQYF
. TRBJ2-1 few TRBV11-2 TGTGCCAGCAGCCAAGACAGGCCCAATGAGCAGTTCTTC CASSQDRPNEQFF
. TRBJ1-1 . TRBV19 TGTGCCAGTAGTATTGGGCTGCCCTTGGAAGCTTTCTTT CASSIGLPLEAFF
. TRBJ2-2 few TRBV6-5 TGTGCCAGCAGTTACGGATGGAGGGCCGGCACCGGGGAGCTGTTTTTT CASSYGWRAGTGELFF
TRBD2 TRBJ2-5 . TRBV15 TGTGCCACCAGCAGAGCCCGGGGACTAGCGGGGGGCCTAAAACAGGAGACCCAGTACTTC CATSRARGLAGGLKQETQYF
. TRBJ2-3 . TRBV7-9 TGTGCCAGCAGCCCGACAGCAGATACGCAGTATTTT CASSPTADTQYF
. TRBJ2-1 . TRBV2 TGTGCCACCACCGGACTGGCGAATGAGCAGTTCTTC CATTGLANEQFF
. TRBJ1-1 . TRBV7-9 TGTGCCAGCAGCTCCCTGGGCCTGGACACTGAAGCTTTCTTT CASSSLGLDTEAFF
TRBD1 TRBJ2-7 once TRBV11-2 TGTGCCAGCAGCTCCTCAAACAGGGGCCACGAGCAGTACTTC CASSSSNRGHEQYF
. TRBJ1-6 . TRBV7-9 TGTGCCAGCAGCTTAAGGAGCAACTCCTATAATTCACCCCTCCACTTT CASSLRSNSYNSPLHF
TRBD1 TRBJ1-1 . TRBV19 TGTGCCAGTAGTCTCCCGGGACAGGGAAGAACTGAAGCTTTCTTT CASSLPGQGRTEAFF
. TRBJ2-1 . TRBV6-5 TGTGCCAGCAGTTACTCGGGCGGGTTTCTTGAGCAGTTCTTC CASSYSGGFLEQFF
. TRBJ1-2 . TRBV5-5 TGTGCCAGCAGCCTGGATATGCCTTCACGGGGCTATGGCTACACCTTC CASSLDMPSRGYGYTF
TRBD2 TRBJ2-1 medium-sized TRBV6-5 TGTGCCAGCAGCCCTGGACTAGGCCCAGGGAATGAGCAGTTCTTC CASSPGLGPGNEQFF
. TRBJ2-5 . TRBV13 TGTGCCAGCAGCCCCGGGACAAAAGAGACCCAGTACTTC CASSPGTKETQYF
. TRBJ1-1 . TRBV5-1 TGCGCCAGCAGCTTGGACAGGCCGAACACTGAAGCTTTCTTT CASSLDRPNTEAFF
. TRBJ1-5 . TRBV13 TGTGCCAGCAGCGACAGCGGGGAGGGCTATAGCAATCAGCCCCAGCATTTT CASSDSGEGYSNQPQHF
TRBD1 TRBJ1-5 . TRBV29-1 TGCAGCGTTGGGGGACAGGGGATTGGTCAGCCCCAGCATTTT CSVGGQGIGQPQHF
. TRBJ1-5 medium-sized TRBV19 TGTGCCAGTAGGGCGGGGGGCTCCAGCAATCAGCCCCAGCATTTT CASRAGGSSNQPQHF
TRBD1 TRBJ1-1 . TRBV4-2 TGTGCCAGCAGCCGACAGGGTGGAGAGGGAGTTGAAGCTTTCTTT CASSRQGGEGVEAFF
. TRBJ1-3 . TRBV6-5 TGTGCCAGCAGTTACTCGCGTCCGAGCTCTGGAAACACCATATATTTT CASSYSRPSSGNTIYF
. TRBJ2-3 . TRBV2 TGTGCCAGCAAGTCGGGCCAGGGAAGGACAGATACGCAGTATTTT CASKSGQGRTDTQYF
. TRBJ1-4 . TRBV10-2 TGCGCCAGCACTCTGACAGGTGCAACTAATGAAAAACTGTTTTTT CASTLTGATNEKLFF
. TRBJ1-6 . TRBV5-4 TGTGCCAGCAGCTTACAGGCTTATAATTCACCCCTCCACTTT CASSLQAYNSPLHF
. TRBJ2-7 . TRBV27 TGTGCCAGCAGTCCCAGTGGAGGAAACTCCTACGAGCAGTACTTC CASSPSGGNSYEQYF
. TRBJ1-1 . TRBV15 TGTGCCACCAGCAGAGAAGGGGTCACTGAAGCTTTCTTT CATSREGVTEAFF
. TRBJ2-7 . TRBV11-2 TGTGCCAGCAGCTTGGTTCGGGGATACGAGCAGTACTTC CASSLVRGYEQYF